A single T cell receptor (beta chain) is shown here with its context. One junction end disagrees with the germline gene, perhaps due to a read error. The data stem from a study of blood T cell repertoires in COVID-19. At the level of the study: The United States, Italy and Spain provided the acute and convalescent COVID-19 samples. The cDNA or gDNA used as material had been derived from T cells, B-cell-depleted T cells, or PBMCs.

Germline V gene data show CDR1 as SSHAT and CDR2 as FNYEAQ (reference sequence). The length of the CDR3 is 13 residues. In the authors' methods: By means of reference gene primer amplification, nucleated cell counts were estimated. Generated by immunoSEQ multiplex PCR, the TCRdb table keeps only in-frame clones and is missing some. For V, J and clone size, that table is used; D and trimming come from the DNA. Of more than 90,000 clones in the sample, around 81% were seen once. J is TRBJ2-1 and V is TRBV7-7; D not certain. The receptor's source is a man aged 60-69 years with acute or convalescent COVID-19. The sequenced sample was peripheral blood. The CDR3 is CASSARVDNEQFF. The CDR3 DNA reads TGTGCTAGCAGCGCCCGAGTTGACAATGAGCAGTTCTTC.